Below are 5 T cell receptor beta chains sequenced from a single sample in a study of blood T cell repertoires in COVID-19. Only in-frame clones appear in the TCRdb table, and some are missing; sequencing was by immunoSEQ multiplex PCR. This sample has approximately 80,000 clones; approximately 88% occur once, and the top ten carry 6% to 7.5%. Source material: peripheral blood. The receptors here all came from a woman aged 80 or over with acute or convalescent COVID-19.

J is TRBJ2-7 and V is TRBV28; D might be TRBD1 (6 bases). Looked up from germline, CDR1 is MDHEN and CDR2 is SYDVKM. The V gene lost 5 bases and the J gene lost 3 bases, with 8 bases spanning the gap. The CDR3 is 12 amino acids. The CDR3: CASSRTVYEQYF. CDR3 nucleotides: TGTGCCAGCAGTCGGACAGTCTACGAGCAGTACTTC.

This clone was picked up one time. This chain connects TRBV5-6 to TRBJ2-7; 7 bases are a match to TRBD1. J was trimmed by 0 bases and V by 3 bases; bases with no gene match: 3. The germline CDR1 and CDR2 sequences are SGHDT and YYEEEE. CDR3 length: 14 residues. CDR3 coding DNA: TGTGCCAGCAGCTGGGGGACAGACTCCTACGAGCAGTACTTC. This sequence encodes CASSWGTDSYEQYF.

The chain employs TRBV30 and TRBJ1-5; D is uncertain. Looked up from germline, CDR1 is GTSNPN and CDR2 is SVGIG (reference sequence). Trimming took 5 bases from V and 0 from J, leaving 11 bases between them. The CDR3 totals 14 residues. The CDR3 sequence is CAWRGDDSNQPQHF. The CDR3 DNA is TGTGCCTGGCGGGGAGACGATAGCAATCAGCCCCAGCATTTT.

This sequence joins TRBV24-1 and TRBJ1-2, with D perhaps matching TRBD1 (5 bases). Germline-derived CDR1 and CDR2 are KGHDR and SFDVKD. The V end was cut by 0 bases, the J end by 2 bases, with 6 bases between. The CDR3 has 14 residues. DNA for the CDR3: TGTGCCACCAGTGATTTGGACAGAAACTATGGCTACACCTTC. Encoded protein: CATSDLDRNYGYTF.

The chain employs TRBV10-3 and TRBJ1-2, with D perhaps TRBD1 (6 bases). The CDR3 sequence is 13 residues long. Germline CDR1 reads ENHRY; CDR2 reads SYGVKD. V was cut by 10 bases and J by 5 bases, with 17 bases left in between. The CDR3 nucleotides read TGTGCCACCACGCCAGGGGTTGAGTATGGCTACACCTTC. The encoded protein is CATTPGVEYGYTF.